Reported below is one T cell receptor (beta chain). The source of the sample is a study of blood T cell dynamics during melanoma immunotherapy. Documented time point: week 3, after first cycle of checkpoint inhibitor. This table comes from immunoSEQ multiplex PCR, and its TCRdb copy is limited to in-frame clones, with some not included. The data contain approximately 10,000 clones, approximately 86% of them singletons. This CDR3 comprises 15 residues. CDR1 SGHRS and CDR2 YFSETQ come from the germline V gene. Trimming took off 0 bases at V and 5 bases at J, with 12 bases between the two ends. The chain couples TRBV5-1 to TRBJ1-5; D unclear. This TCR derives from a human donor with melanoma. The specimen comprised blood, sampled from a patient treated with checkpoint blockade. For the CDR3, the DNA is TGCGCCAGCAGCTTGGAAGGTAGGGTCGATCAGCCCCAGCATTTT. Protein: CASSLEGRVDQPQHF.